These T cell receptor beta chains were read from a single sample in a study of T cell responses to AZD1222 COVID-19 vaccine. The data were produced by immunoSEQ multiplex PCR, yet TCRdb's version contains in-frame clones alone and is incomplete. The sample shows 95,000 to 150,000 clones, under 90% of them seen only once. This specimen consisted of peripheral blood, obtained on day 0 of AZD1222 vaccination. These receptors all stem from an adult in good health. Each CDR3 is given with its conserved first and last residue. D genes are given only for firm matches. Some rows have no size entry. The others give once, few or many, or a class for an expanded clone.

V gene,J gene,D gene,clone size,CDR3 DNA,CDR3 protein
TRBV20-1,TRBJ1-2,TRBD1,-,TGCAGTGCCGGACAGGGGAGGTTTTACACCTTC,CSAGQGRFYTF
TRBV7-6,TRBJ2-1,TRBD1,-,TGTGCCAGCAGCTTAGACGCTACAGGGGGCAATGAGCAGTTCTTC,CASSLDATGGNEQFF
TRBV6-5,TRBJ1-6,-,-,TGTGCCAGCATGCTTAGGGCCTCTTATAATTCACCCCTCCACTTT,CASMLRASYNSPLHF
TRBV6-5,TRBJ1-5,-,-,TGTGCCAGCAGTTACAGGGAGCAGCCCCAGCATTTT,CASSYREQPQHF
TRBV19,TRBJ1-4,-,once,TGTGCCAGTAAAGATACGGCAGGGGAAGAAAAACTGTTTTTT,CASKDTAGEEKLFF
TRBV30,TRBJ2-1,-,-,TGTGCCTGGAACCCCGGAGGGTCCTACAATGAGCAGTTCTTC,CAWNPGGSYNEQFF
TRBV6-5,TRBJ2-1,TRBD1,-,TGTGCCAGCAGCGTCGGGACAGGGCGTCTCAATGAGCAGTTCTTC,CASSVGTGRLNEQFF
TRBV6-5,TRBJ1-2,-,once,TGTGCCAGCAGTTACTCTGTGGGGGCTCCTTATGGCTACACCTTC,CASSYSVGAPYGYTF
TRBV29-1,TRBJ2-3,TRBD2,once,TGCAGCGTTGACCTGGCGGGGGATAGCACAGATACGCAGTATTTT,CSVDLAGDSTDTQYF
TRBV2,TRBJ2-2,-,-,TGTGCCACTTCACCCGGGACAACGAACACCGGGGAGCTGTTTTTT,CATSPGTTNTGELFF
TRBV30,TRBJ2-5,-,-,TGTGCCTGGAGGGTCCGGCAGGGCGAGACCCAGTACTTC,CAWRVRQGETQYF
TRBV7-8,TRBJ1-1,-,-,TGTGCCAGCAGCTTGACACCAGGATCGGGGGAAGCTTTCTTT,CASSLTPGSGEAFF
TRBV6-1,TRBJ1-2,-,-,TGTGCCAGCAGTGAAAGCCCCCGGGATTTCTATGGCTACACCTTC,CASSESPRDFYGYTF
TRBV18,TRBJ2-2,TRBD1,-,TGTGCCAGCTCACCACCCGTCGAGGGGGCAAACACCGGGGAGCTGTTTTTT,CASSPPVEGANTGELFF
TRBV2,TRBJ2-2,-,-,TGTGCCACCGAGAAGGCAACGAACACCGGGGAGCTGTTTTTT,CATEKATNTGELFF
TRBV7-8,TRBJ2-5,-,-,TGTGCCAGCAGCCCGGGACTGCTCACAGAGACCCAGTACTTC,CASSPGLLTETQYF
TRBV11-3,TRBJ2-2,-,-,TGTGCCAGCAGCTTTGGGGCCGCCGGGGAGCTGTTTTTT,CASSFGAAGELFF
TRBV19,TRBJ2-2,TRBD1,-,TGTGCCAGTAGTCCGGGACAGGGCACCGGGGAGCTGTTTTTT,CASSPGQGTGELFF
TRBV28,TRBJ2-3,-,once,TGTGCCAGCAGTCGATGGGCCGCTCCCGGCACAGATACGCAGTATTTT,CASSRWAAPGTDTQYF
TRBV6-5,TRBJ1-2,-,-,TGTGCCAGCACCAAATTAGGCAACTATGGCTACACCTTC,CASTKLGNYGYTF
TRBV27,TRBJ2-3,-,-,TGTGCCAGCAGTTTGGTTGGGGGCCTGACAGATACGCAGTATTTT,CASSLVGGLTDTQYF
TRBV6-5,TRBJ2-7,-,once,TGTGCCAGCAGTTACCTTATCTGGCCCCAGCAGTACTTC,CASSYLIWPQQYF
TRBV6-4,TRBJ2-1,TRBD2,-,TGTGCCAGCAGTGTGAGCGGGAGTTCCTACAATGAGCAGTTCTTC,CASSVSGSSYNEQFF
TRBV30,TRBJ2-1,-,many,TGTGCCTGGAGTGTAGGTCCCTACAATGAGCAGTTCTTC,CAWSVGPYNEQFF
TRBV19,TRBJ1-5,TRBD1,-,TGTGCCAGTAGTTCCTCACCGGGACAGGGGCCTTATAGCAATCAGCCCCAGCATTTT,CASSSSPGQGPYSNQPQHF
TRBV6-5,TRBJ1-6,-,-,TGTGCCAGCAGTCCTACGGAAAGGGGAGCGACCCTCCACTTT,CASSPTERGATLHF
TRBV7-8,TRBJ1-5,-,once,TGTGCCAGCAGCTTAGGGGGGTTAAATCAGCCCCAGCATTTT,CASSLGGLNQPQHF
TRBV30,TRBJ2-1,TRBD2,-,TGTGCCTGGAGGGGGCTGGGCCCCGGGACTAGGTTCAATGAGCAGTTCTTC,CAWRGLGPGTRFNEQFF
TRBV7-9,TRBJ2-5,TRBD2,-,TGTGCCAGCAGCTGGCAGGCGGGGGAAGCCATAGGAGAGACCCAGTACTTC,CASSWQAGEAIGETQYF
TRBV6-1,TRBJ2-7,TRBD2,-,TGTGCCAGCAGTGATCTGATGCGATTAGCGGGAGTGGGCGAGCAGTACTTC,CASSDLMRLAGVGEQYF
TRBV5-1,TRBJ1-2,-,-,TGCGCCAGCAGCTTGGGCATCTCCGGGGTTGGCTACACCTTC,CASSLGISGVGYTF
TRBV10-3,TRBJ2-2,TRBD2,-,TGTGCCATCAACGGACTAGCGGGAGCCGACGGGGAGCTGTTTTTT,CAINGLAGADGELFF
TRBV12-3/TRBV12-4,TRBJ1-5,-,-,TGTGCCAGCAGTTTCGCGGGGGCTCAGCCCCAGCATTTT,CASSFAGAQPQHF
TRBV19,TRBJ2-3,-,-,TGTGCCAGTAGTATTAAGGTGATGGATACGCAGTATTTT,CASSIKVMDTQYF
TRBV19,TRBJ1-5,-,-,TGTGCAAATGGGGACGGTCTTAGCAATCAGCCCCAGCATTTT,CANGDGLSNQPQHF
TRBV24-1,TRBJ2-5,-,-,TGTGCCACCATGTCGGCTTATGGGATGGAGACCCAGTACTTC,CATMSAYGMETQYF
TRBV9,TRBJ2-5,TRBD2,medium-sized,TGTGCCAGCAGCACATCTAGCGGCGAGACCCAGTACTTC,CASSTSSGETQYF
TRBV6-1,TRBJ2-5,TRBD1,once,TGTGCCAGCAGTGAATTTGCAGGGGGCGTTGAGACCCAGTACTTC,CASSEFAGGVETQYF
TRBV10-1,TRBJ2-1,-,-,TGCGCCAGCAGTGATAGGGGGGAGCAGTTCTTC,CASSDRGEQFF
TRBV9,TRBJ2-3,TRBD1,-,TGTGCCAGCAGGGGACAGCCTAGCACAGATACGCAGTATTTT,CASRGQPSTDTQYF
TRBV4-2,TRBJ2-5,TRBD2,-,TGTGCCAGCAGCCCGACTAGCGGGAGAAACCAAGAGACCCAGTACTTC,CASSPTSGRNQETQYF
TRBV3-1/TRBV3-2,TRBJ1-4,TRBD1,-,TGTGCCAGCAGCCAAGACACCGGGACAGCCGAAAAACTGTTTTTT,CASSQDTGTAEKLFF
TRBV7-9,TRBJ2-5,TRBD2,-,TGTGCCAGCAGCTTTTTTCGGACTAGCGGAGGAGAGACCCAGTACTTC,CASSFFRTSGGETQYF
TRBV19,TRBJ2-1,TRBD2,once,TGTGCCAGTAGTATAACGGGGGGGCCTTATGAGCAGTTCTTC,CASSITGGPYEQFF
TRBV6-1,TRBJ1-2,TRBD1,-,TGTGCCAGCAGTGAGACAGGGGAATATGGCTACACCTTC,CASSETGEYGYTF
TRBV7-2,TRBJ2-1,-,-,TGTGCCAGCAGCGGACGGGGGTTGGGGACAAGGGAGCAGTTCTTC,CASSGRGLGTREQFF
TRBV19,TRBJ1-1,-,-,TGTGCCAGTAGTATTGGGCCCCGGGCGGACACTGAAGCTTTCTTT,CASSIGPRADTEAFF
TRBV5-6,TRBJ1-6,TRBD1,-,TGTGCCAGCAGCCCAGTCCCGGGACAGGATTCACCCCTCCACTTT,CASSPVPGQDSPLHF
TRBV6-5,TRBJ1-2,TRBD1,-,TGTGCCAGCAGTTACTCGGCAGGGGGAGGGTATGGCTACACCTTC,CASSYSAGGGYGYTF
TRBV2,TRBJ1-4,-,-,TGTGCCAGCCAGGGATCTGGAAAACTGTTTTTT,CASQGSGKLFF
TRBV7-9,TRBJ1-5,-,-,TGTGCCAGCAGCCATGGGACTCAGCCCCAGCATTTT,CASSHGTQPQHF
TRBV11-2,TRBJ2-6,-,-,TGTGCCAGCAGCTCGCACGGGGCTGGGGCCAACGTCCTGACTTTC,CASSSHGAGANVLTF
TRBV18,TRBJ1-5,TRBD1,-,TGTGCCAGCTCACTTTACCCAGGGGGCCGGATAGATCAGCCCCAGCATTTT,CASSLYPGGRIDQPQHF
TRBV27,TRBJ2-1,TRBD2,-,TGTGCCAGCAGAGTTGGAGCGGGAGGGCTCTCCTACAATGAGCAGTTCTTC,CASRVGAGGLSYNEQFF